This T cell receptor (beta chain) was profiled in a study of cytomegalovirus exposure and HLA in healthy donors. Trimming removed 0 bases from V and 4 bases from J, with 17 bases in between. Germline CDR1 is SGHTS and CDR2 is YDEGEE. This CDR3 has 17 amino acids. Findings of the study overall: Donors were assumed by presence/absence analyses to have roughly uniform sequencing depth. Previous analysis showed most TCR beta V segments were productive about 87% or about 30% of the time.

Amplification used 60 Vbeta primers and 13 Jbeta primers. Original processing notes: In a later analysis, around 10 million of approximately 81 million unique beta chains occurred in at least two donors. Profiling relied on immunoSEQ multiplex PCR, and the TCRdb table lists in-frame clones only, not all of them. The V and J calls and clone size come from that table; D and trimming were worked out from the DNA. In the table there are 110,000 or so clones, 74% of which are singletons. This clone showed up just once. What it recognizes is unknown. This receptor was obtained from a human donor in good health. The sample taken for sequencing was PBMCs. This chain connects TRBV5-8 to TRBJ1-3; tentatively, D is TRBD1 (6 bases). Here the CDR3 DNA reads TGTGCCAGCAGCTTGGTCCCGGCGGGGGCGCGAGGAAACACCATATATTTT. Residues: CASSLVPAGARGNTIYF.